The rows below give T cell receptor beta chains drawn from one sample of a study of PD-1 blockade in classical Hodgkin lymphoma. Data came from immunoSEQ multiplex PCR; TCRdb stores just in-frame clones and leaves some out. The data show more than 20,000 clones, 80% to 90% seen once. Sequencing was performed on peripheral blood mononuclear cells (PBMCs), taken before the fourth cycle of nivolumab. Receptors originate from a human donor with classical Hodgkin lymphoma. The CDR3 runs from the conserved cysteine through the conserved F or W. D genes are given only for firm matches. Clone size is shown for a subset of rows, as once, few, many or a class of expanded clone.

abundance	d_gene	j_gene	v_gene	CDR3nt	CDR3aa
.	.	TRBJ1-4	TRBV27	TGTGCCAGCAGTTTGTATGGATCTTCAAATGAAAAACTGTTTTTT	CASSLYGSSNEKLFF
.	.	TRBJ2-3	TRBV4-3	TGCGCCAGCAGCCAAGTTACTAGCTTGGCGCAGTATTTT	CASSQVTSLAQYF
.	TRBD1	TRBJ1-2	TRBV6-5	TGTGCCAGCAGCACCGGGACAGCATATGGCTACACCTTC	CASSTGTAYGYTF
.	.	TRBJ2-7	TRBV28	TGTGCCAGCAGTTCGATCTCAACTACCTACGAGCAGTACTTC	CASSSISTTYEQYF
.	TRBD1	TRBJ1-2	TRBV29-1	TGCAGCGTCTCACAGGGGGAAAACTATGGCTACACCTTC	CSVSQGENYGYTF
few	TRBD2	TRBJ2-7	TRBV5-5	TGTGCCAGCCGGGGGCCGGGACTAGCGGGAGGCCTCTCCTACGAGCAGTACTTC	CASRGPGLAGGLSYEQYF
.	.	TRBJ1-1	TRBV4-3	TGCGCCAGCAGCCAAGAAAAGGAACTAAGAGGGAAAGGAGGCACTGAAGCTTTCTTT	CASSQEKELRGKGGTEAFF
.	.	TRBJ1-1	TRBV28	TGTGCCAGCAGTTTACTTCCGGGAAAAGGGACTGAAGCTTTCTTT	CASSLLPGKGTEAFF
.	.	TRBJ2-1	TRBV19	TGTGCCAGTAGTATTCCCCAGACTACTGAGCAGTTCTTC	CASSIPQTTEQFF
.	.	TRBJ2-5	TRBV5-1	TGCGCCAGCAGCTTGGCCGGGGGCGCGCGAGAGACCCAGTACTTC	CASSLAGGARETQYF
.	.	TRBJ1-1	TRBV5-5	TGTGCCAGCAGCTTGAGCAGGGTTATGAACACTGAAGCTTTCTTT	CASSLSRVMNTEAFF
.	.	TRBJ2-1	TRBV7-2	TGTGCCAGCAGCCCAGGACAGATTCACAATGAGCAGTTCTTC	CASSPGQIHNEQFF
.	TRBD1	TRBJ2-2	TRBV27	TGTGCCAGCAGTTCCTCTGGGACAGGGGTTACCGGGGAGCTGTTTTTT	CASSSSGTGVTGELFF
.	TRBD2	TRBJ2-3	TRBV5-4	TGTGCCAGCAGCTTCCGGGGGGGACAAGATACGCAGTATTTT	CASSFRGGQDTQYF
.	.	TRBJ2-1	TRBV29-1	TGCAGCGGTGGACTGGGGGAGCAGTTCTTC	CSGGLGEQFF
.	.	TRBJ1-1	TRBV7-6	TGTGCCAGCAGCCGACCCCCAAACGACAGGTTCACTGAAGCTTTCTTT	CASSRPPNDRFTEAFF
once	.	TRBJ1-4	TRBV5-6	TGTGCCAGCAGAGGACAGATTAATGAAAAACTGTTTTTT	CASRGQINEKLFF